This passage covers 9 T cell receptor beta chains from one sample sequenced in a study of T cell responses to AZD1222 COVID-19 vaccine. Profiling relied on immunoSEQ multiplex PCR, and the TCRdb table lists in-frame clones only, not all of them. The sample carries 75,000 to 95,000 clones, under 95% recorded once. The source material was peripheral blood, sampled on day 0 of AZD1222 vaccination. Receptor source: an adult in good health.

The genes are TRBV10-3 and TRBJ2-3; a weak D match, TRBD1 (6 bases). CDR1 and CDR2 (germline): ENHRY, SYGVKD. The CDR3 is 11 amino acids. The V gene lost 6 bases and the J gene lost 9 bases, with 10 bases spanning the gap. The CDR3 region is CAIRTQGTQYF. CDR3 DNA sequence: TGTGCCATCAGAACACAGGGCACGCAGTATTTT.

The chain recombines TRBV19 with TRBJ2-2, with 7 bases that match TRBD1. Germline trimming cut 4 bases from V and 3 bases from J; bases unmatched to any gene: 11. Germline V gene lookup returns CDR1 LNHDA and CDR2 SQIVND (reference sequence). This CDR3 has 17 residues. CDR3 bases: TGTGCCAGTAGTAGCCCCACCCGACAGGGCCACACCGGGGAGCTGTTTTTT. Its protein product is CASSSPTRQGHTGELFF.

The chain uses TRBV24-1 and TRBJ2-2; TRBD1 is a possible D gene (5 bases). The CDR3 sequence is 15 residues long. V dropped 3 bases and J dropped 3 bases, with 10 bases sitting between them. Per the germline V gene, CDR1 is KGHDR and CDR2 is SFDVKD. The CDR3 DNA reads TGTGCCACCAGTGATCCACAGGTTTACACCGGGGAGCTGTTTTTT. It yields the protein CATSDPQVYTGELFF.

This clone occurred once. V usage is TRBV5-1 and J usage is TRBJ1-5; a weak D match, TRBD1 (5 bases). Per the germline V gene, CDR1 is SGHRS and CDR2 is YFSETQ. V was clipped by 4 bases and J by 0 bases, with 11 bases between them. The CDR3 is made up of 15 amino acids. As DNA, the CDR3 is TGCGCCAGCAGCCCGGGGGAGTATAGCAATCAGCCCCAGCATTTT. It translates to CASSPGEYSNQPQHF.

The rearrangement links TRBV21-1 to TRBJ2-4; TRBD1 is taken as the D call from the table, unchecked against the DNA. TRBV21-1 is a pseudogene. This CDR3 has 16 amino acids. DNA of the CDR3: TGTGCCAGCAGCTTGGGACAGTATCTAGCCAAAAACATTCAGTACTTC. As protein: CASSLGQYLAKNIQYF.

The gene calls are TRBV7-2 and TRBJ1-3; D gene ambiguous. CDR3 length: 15 amino acids. V lost 3 bases and J lost 0, with 9 bases in between. Germline CDR1 and CDR2: SGHTA and FQGNSA. CDR3 nucleotides: TGTGCCAGCAGCTTTTGGAGCGCCTCTGGAAACACCATATATTTT. Translation: CASSFWSASGNTIYF.

The chain is built from TRBV12-3 or TRBV12-4 and TRBJ2-7, with D perhaps matching TRBD1 (5 bases). The CDR3 is made up of 12 amino acids. V was pared by 5 bases and J by 5 bases, with 10 bases between. In DNA, the CDR3 is TGTGCCAGCAGTCCAACAGGAAACGAGCAGTACTTC. Its translation: CASSPTGNEQYF.

This clone was seen more than once but under ten times. This chain connects TRBV4-2 to TRBJ2-7; TRBD1 aligns across 7 bases. The trim removed 1 base at V and 2 bases at J, leaving 8 bases unmatched. Germline loops: CDR1 LGHNA, CDR2 YNFKEQ. The CDR3 length is 16 residues. The CDR3 nucleotides read TGTGCCAGCAGCCAAGCCGGGACAGATCCACCCTACGAGCAGTACTTC. Its translation: CASSQAGTDPPYEQYF.

The sample holds a few counts of this clone. The chain couples TRBV11-2 to TRBJ2-3, with D unclear. The germline V and J ends were trimmed by 3 bases and 6 bases, with 13 bases remaining between them. The CDR3 has 14 amino acids. Germline V CDR1 and CDR2: SGHAT, FQNNGV. The CDR3 loop reads CASSLGFDGDTQYF. CDR3 sequence (DNA): TGTGCCAGCAGCTTGGGCTTCGACGGGGATACGCAGTATTTT.